These T cell receptor beta chains were read from a single sample in a study of CD8 T cells in ankylosing spondylitis. TCRdb re-derived calls from the 5' RACE reads in MiXCR, one entry per CDR3 protein. This table holds around 480,000 distinct CDR3 sequences, 15% to 20% found once. The sample comprised blood, either unsorted or a sorted T cell fraction (not recorded which). These receptors were taken from a male donor with ankylosing spondylitis. The CDR3 runs from the conserved cysteine through the conserved F or W.

v_call: TRBV4-1; cdr3_aa: CASSDSPGQGEKLFF
v_call: TRBV18; cdr3_aa: CASSTQGTKNIQYF
v_call: TRBV5-1; cdr3_aa: CASSLRATLWGEQFF
v_call: TRBV10-3; cdr3_aa: CAISKGLAGEVNIQYF
v_call: TRBV5-1; cdr3_aa: CASSLAPGIDEAFF
v_call: TRBV3-1; cdr3_aa: CATQTSGLRDTQYF
v_call: TRBV12-3/TRBV12-4; cdr3_aa: CASSLAQGYEQFF
v_call: TRBV20-1; cdr3_aa: CSALQPSGRISDTQYF
v_call: TRBV3-1; cdr3_aa: CASSRLSSGSNEQFF
v_call: TRBV5-1; cdr3_aa: CASRELSTDTQYF
v_call: TRBV13; cdr3_aa: CASSLEGLGGYTF
v_call: TRBV20-1; cdr3_aa: CSAVQPQGSNTEAFF
v_call: TRBV6-5; cdr3_aa: CASSYDRGGYIQYF
v_call: TRBV12-3/TRBV12-4; cdr3_aa: CASKIAGAKQETQYF
v_call: TRBV4-2; cdr3_aa: CASSQDRPGPNYGYTF
v_call: TRBV6-1; cdr3_aa: CASSRQGMETQYF
v_call: TRBV6-5; cdr3_aa: CASSYSGQPEGETQYF
v_call: TRBV4-1; cdr3_aa: CASSQLTSGGARNEQFF
v_call: TRBV7-9; cdr3_aa: CASSSMGASPLHF